The rows below give T cell receptor beta chains drawn from one sample of a study of Ad26.COV2.S vaccination and SARS-CoV-2 variants. Some clones are missing from TCRdb's copy, which holds only in-frame ones; the method was immunoSEQ multiplex PCR. This table holds a few hundred thousand clones, 88% found once. Sequencing used peripheral blood, obtained in a trial of Ad26.COV2.S vaccine versus placebo. These receptors were obtained from a person aged 18-60 years who received the Ad26.COV2.S COVID-19 vaccine or a placebo. CDR3s include the opening cysteine and the closing phenylalanine or tryptophan. D genes are given only for firm matches. Size values are once, few and many counts, or a class for expanded clones, and some rows have none.

V gene,D gene,J gene,clone size,CDR3 protein,CDR3 DNA
TRBV18,NA,TRBJ2-5,NA,CASSPDRQETQYF,TGTGCCAGCTCACCGGACAGACAAGAGACCCAGTACTTC
TRBV6-5,NA,TRBJ2-7,few,CASSYSIGTDLYF,TGTGCCAGCAGTTACTCGATAGGGACGGATCTGTACTTC
TRBV10-3,NA,TRBJ1-3,NA,CAIARTSGNTIYF,TGTGCCATCGCCAGGACCTCTGGAAACACCATATATTTT
TRBV2,TRBD1,TRBJ1-1,NA,CASRGQGEAFF,TGTGCCAGCAGAGGACAGGGTGAAGCTTTCTTT
TRBV9,TRBD2,TRBJ2-3,NA,CASSAGGAPDTQYF,TGTGCCAGCAGCGCCGGGGGGGCCCCAGATACGCAGTATTTT
TRBV27,NA,TRBJ1-2,few,CASSFKGDYGYTF,TGTGCCAGCAGTTTTAAGGGGGACTATGGCTACACCTTC
TRBV19,NA,TRBJ1-1,NA,CASNPGTQVDTEAFF,TGTGCCAGTAACCCGGGAACCCAGGTGGACACTGAAGCTTTCTTT
TRBV27,NA,TRBJ2-3,NA,CASNPGGDTDTQYF,TGTGCCAGCAACCCCGGCGGGGACACAGATACGCAGTATTTT
TRBV29-1,NA,TRBJ1-2,NA,CSVEAVRGFYGYTF,TGCAGCGTTGAAGCCGTCAGAGGATTCTATGGCTACACCTTC
TRBV4-2,NA,TRBJ2-7,NA,CASSTTRGEQYF,TGTGCCAGCAGCACAACTAGAGGCGAGCAGTACTTC
TRBV5-5,TRBD1,TRBJ1-6,NA,CASRQGQGLGSSYNSPLHF,TGTGCCAGCAGACAGGGACAGGGCCTCGGAAGCTCCTATAATTCACCCCTCCACTTT
TRBV7-2,NA,TRBJ1-5,NA,CASSLGQGGSNQPQHF,TGTGCCAGCAGCTTAGGCCAGGGTGGAAGCAATCAGCCCCAGCATTTT
TRBV7-6,NA,TRBJ1-3,NA,CASSVDTMGNTIYF,TGTGCCAGCAGCGTCGACACTATGGGAAACACCATATATTTT
TRBV18,TRBD2,TRBJ2-2,NA,CASSQGLAGDTGELFF,TGTGCCAGCTCCCAAGGACTAGCGGGGGACACCGGGGAGCTGTTTTTT
TRBV7-7,TRBD2,TRBJ2-1,NA,CASSLGGAGGDEQFF,TGTGCTAGCAGCTTAGGGGGGGCGGGAGGCGATGAGCAGTTCTTC
TRBV9,NA,TRBJ1-4,NA,CASSAGGNEKLFF,TGTGCCAGCAGCGCAGGAGGGAATGAAAAACTGTTTTTT
TRBV7-3,NA,TRBJ1-1,NA,CASSSHPGTAGEAFF,TGTGCCAGCAGCTCCCATCCCGGGACGGCCGGGGAAGCTTTCTTT
TRBV11-3,NA,TRBJ2-2,NA,CASSPVTGGSGELFF,TGTGCCAGCAGCCCCGTAACGGGGGGCTCCGGGGAGCTGTTTTTT
TRBV7-2,NA,TRBJ2-5,NA,CASRSGETQYF,TGTGCCAGCAGAAGCGGGGAGACCCAGTACTTC
TRBV4-3,TRBD2,TRBJ2-3,NA,CASSSGLAAADTQYF,TGCGCCAGCAGCTCTGGACTAGCGGCAGCAGATACGCAGTATTTT
TRBV19,TRBD2,TRBJ2-7,few,CASSILPSGEQYF,TGTGCCAGTAGTATTCTCCCTAGCGGGGAGCAGTACTTC
TRBV30,NA,TRBJ2-5,NA,CAWSVLASQETQYF,TGTGCCTGGAGTGTACTGGCCAGCCAAGAGACCCAGTACTTC
TRBV4-1,NA,TRBJ1-1,NA,CASTLGSNTEAFF,TGCGCCAGCACCCTGGGTTCGAACACTGAAGCTTTCTTT
TRBV5-4,TRBD1,TRBJ1-1,NA,CASSDRGMNTEAFF,TGTGCCAGCAGCGACAGGGGTATGAACACTGAAGCTTTCTTT
TRBV28,NA,TRBJ1-2,NA,CASSLNFYGYTF,TGTGCCAGCAGTTTAAATTTCTATGGCTACACCTTC
TRBV9,NA,TRBJ2-5,NA,CASSSQVRETQYF,TGTGCCAGCAGCTCCCAAGTAAGAGAGACCCAGTACTTC
TRBV19,TRBD1,TRBJ2-1,NA,CASSKDRDFGNEQFF,TGTGCCAGTAGTAAAGACAGGGATTTCGGCAATGAGCAGTTCTTC
TRBV18,NA,TRBJ1-4,NA,CASSSRYGQTNEKLFF,TGTGCCAGCTCATCCCGGTATGGACAGACTAATGAAAAACTGTTTTTT
TRBV19,NA,TRBJ2-5,NA,CASSIQRQETQYF,TGTGCCAGTAGTATTCAGAGGCAAGAGACCCAGTACTTC
TRBV28,TRBD1,TRBJ1-1,NA,CASSFLQGAVTAFF,TGTGCCAGCAGCTTCCTCCAGGGGGCCGTGACAGCTTTCTTT
TRBV11-2,NA,TRBJ2-3,NA,CASSHPTDTQYF,TGTGCCAGCAGCCACCCCACAGATACGCAGTATTTT
TRBV19,TRBD2,TRBJ2-3,NA,CASSIVTSGGITDTQYF,TGTGCCAGTAGTATAGTGACTAGCGGGGGCATCACAGATACGCAGTATTTT
TRBV5-4,NA,TRBJ1-2,NA,CASSVVGGAYGYTF,TGTGCCAGCAGCGTGGTTGGGGGGGCCTATGGCTACACCTTC
TRBV5-1,TRBD1,TRBJ2-3,NA,CASSPDRTGGTDTQYF,TGCGCCAGCAGCCCGGACAGGACAGGGGGCACAGATACGCAGTATTTT
TRBV9,NA,TRBJ2-6,NA,CASSPRQVHSGANVLTF,TGTGCCAGCAGCCCCCGACAGGTCCACTCTGGGGCCAACGTCCTGACTTTC
TRBV29-1,NA,TRBJ2-1,NA,CSVGLQNNPYNEQFF,TGCAGCGTTGGGTTACAGAATAATCCCTACAATGAGCAGTTCTTC
TRBV19,NA,TRBJ1-5,NA,CASRTGNQPQHF,TGTGCCAGCAGAACAGGGAATCAGCCCCAGCATTTT
TRBV9,TRBD1,TRBJ2-7,NA,CASSETGTGRGEQYF,TGTGCCAGCAGCGAGACCGGGACAGGGAGGGGCGAGCAGTACTTC
TRBV28,NA,TRBJ1-1,few,CASASVIRASAEAFF,TGTGCCAGCGCCTCCGTGATACGGGCGTCCGCTGAAGCTTTCTTT
TRBV5-4,NA,TRBJ1-1,NA,CASSLVVSPYTEAFF,TGTGCCAGCAGCTTGGTGGTATCCCCCTACACTGAAGCTTTCTTT
TRBV10-1,NA,TRBJ1-4,NA,CASLEGSRPRATNEKLFF,TGCGCCAGCTTAGAAGGGAGCAGGCCCAGGGCAACTAATGAAAAACTGTTTTTT
TRBV7-7,TRBD1,TRBJ2-2,few,CASSLGDRVTTGELFF,TGTGCCAGCAGCTTAGGGGACAGGGTGACCACCGGGGAGCTGTTTTTT
TRBV28,NA,TRBJ2-3,NA,CASSLDDTGRFDTQYF,TGTGCCAGCAGTCTCGACGACACGGGGAGGTTCGATACGCAGTATTTT
TRBV27,NA,TRBJ2-4,NA,CASSPHRVEAKNIQYF,TGTGCCAGCAGTCCCCACAGGGTTGAGGCCAAAAACATTCAGTACTTC
TRBV15,TRBD2,TRBJ2-3,NA,CATSRELAVYTDTQYF,TGTGCCACCAGCAGAGAACTAGCGGTTTACACAGATACGCAGTATTTT
TRBV7-2,TRBD2,TRBJ2-7,NA,CASSSYLGGGSREQYF,TGTGCCAGCAGCTCATACTTAGGCGGGGGGTCTCGCGAGCAGTACTTC
TRBV29-1,NA,TRBJ1-2,once,CSVETPPGNYGYTF,TGCAGCGTTGAGACCCCTCCAGGGAACTATGGCTACACCTTC
TRBV4-1,NA,TRBJ2-5,NA,CASSQGVGKGLQETQYF,TGCGCCAGCAGCCAAGGGGTAGGCAAGGGACTCCAAGAGACCCAGTACTTC
TRBV3-1/TRBV3-2,TRBD1,TRBJ2-5,NA,CASSARDRGGETQYF,TGTGCCAGCAGCGCTCGGGACAGGGGAGGAGAGACCCAGTACTTC
TRBV7-3,NA,TRBJ1-1,NA,CASSLRGPVNTEAFF,TGTGCCAGCAGCTTAAGAGGGCCGGTGAACACTGAAGCTTTCTTT
TRBV25-1,NA,TRBJ2-5,NA,CASSEWYQETQYF,TGTGCCAGCAGTGAATGGTACCAAGAGACCCAGTACTTC
TRBV7-9,NA,TRBJ1-1,NA,CASSLWQIQAFF,TGTGCCAGCAGCTTATGGCAGATCCAAGCTTTCTTT
TRBV7-2,TRBD1,TRBJ2-5,NA,CASSLNQAGGQKAQYF,TGTGCCAGCAGCTTAAACCAGGCAGGGGGCCAAAAGGCCCAGTACTTC
TRBV5-4,NA,TRBJ2-5,NA,CASSLTSREETQYF,TGTGCCAGCAGCTTGACTAGCCGAGAAGAGACCCAGTACTTC